These 25 T cell receptor beta chains originate from one sample sequenced in a study of T cells after yellow fever vaccination. TCRdb reprocessed the 5' RACE reads via MiXCR and lists one record per CDR3 protein. Of 200,000 to 250,000 distinct CDR3 sequences listed, 2.5% to 3.5% are singletons. The source was CD4+ T cells sorted from PBMCs, collected 10 days after the yellow fever booster vaccination. The receptors were gathered from a man aged 18 to 30 who received the YFV17D yellow fever vaccine.

In DNA, the CDR3 is TGTGCCAGTGACGAACCGGGATCTAAAGCTTTCTTT. Protein sequence: CASDEPGSKAFF. The genes are TRBV19 and TRBJ1-1; D ambiguous. V lost 8 bases to trimming and J lost 9 bases, with 16 bases between them. The CDR3 has 12 amino acids. In germline, CDR1 is LNHDA, CDR2 SQIVND (reference sequence). Full variable domain (rest looked up from reference TRBV19 and TRBJ1-1): DGGITQSPKYLFRKEGQNVTLSCEQNLNHDAMYWYRQDPGQGLRLIYYSQIVNDFQKGDIAEGYSVSREKKESFPLTVTSAQKNPTAFYLCASDEPGSKAFFGQGTRLTVV.

The chain joins TRBV4-3 to TRBJ2-6; no definite D call. Germline V gives CDR1 LGHNA, CDR2 YSLEER. The CDR3 has 16 residues. With 3 bases removed from V and 2 bases from J, the gap between germline ends came to 11 bases. In DNA, the CDR3 is TGCGCCAGCAGCCATTCGATGAGTGCTGGGGCCAACGTCCTGACTTTC. Its translation: CASSHSMSAGANVLTF.

This chain's CDR3 is CASSLDGRNEKLFF. The CDR3 nucleotides are TGCGCCAGCAGCTTGGATGGGAGGAATGAAAAACTGTTTTTT. The genes are TRBV5-1 and TRBJ1-4; D remains unclear. Germline V gene sequence: CDR1 SGHRS, CDR2 YFSETQ. The length of the CDR3 is 14 residues. V dropped 0 bases and J dropped 5 bases, with 8 bases sitting between them.

The rearrangement joins TRBV6-1 to TRBJ2-1, with 8 bases lining up with TRBD1. This CDR3 has 13 amino acids. CDR1 is MNHNS, CDR2 SASEGT, per germline. Trimming cost V 5 bases and J 6 bases; bases outside gene matches: 3. CDR3 sequence reads: CASSRDRSNEQFF. In DNA, the CDR3 is TGTGCCAGCAGTAGGGACAGGAGCAATGAGCAGTTCTTC.

This clonotype was seen at least ten times. J is TRBJ2-1 and V is TRBV6-6, with a possible D match to TRBD1 (6 bases). Trimming removed 5 bases at V and 13 bases at J, with 15 bases between. The CDR3 covers 12 residues. The germline V gene has CDR1 MNHNY and CDR2 SVGAGI (reference sequence). The CDR3 DNA is TGTGCCAGCAGTACAGGACAGCTCGAACAGTTCTTC. As protein: CASSTGQLEQFF.

Only a few counts were recorded for this clonotype. The J gene is TRBJ1-1, the V gene TRBV12-3 or TRBV12-4; TRBD1 is a possible D gene (5 bases). V lost 2 bases, J lost 3 bases, and 10 bases lay in between. This CDR3 has 14 residues. In DNA, the CDR3 is TGTGCCAGCAGTTTATCGGTGGGGGACACTGAAGCTTTCTTT. This sequence encodes CASSLSVGDTEAFF.

This clonotype was seen repeatedly, ten times or more. This chain joins TRBV2 and TRBJ2-1; no firm D call. Germline V gene sequence: CDR1 SNHLY, CDR2 FYNNEI. The V end was cut by 6 bases, the J end by 7 bases, with 19 bases between. CDR3 length equals 15 residues. CDR3 nucleotides: TGTGCCAGCAGCTTAGAAGACCCCCATTGGAATGAGCAGTTCTTC. Translated: CASSLEDPHWNEQFF.

The chain has TRBV7-2 and TRBJ1-5, with D possibly matching TRBD1 (6 bases). The CDR3 totals 16 residues. V was shortened by 3 bases and J by 7 bases, with 19 bases between the two germline ends. Germline CDR1 SGHTA, CDR2 FQGNSA. CDR3 sequence (DNA): TGTGCCAGCAGCTTGTGGGGGGCGGGGGCCCGGCAGCCCCAGCATTTT. Residues: CASSLWGAGARQPQHF. The full variable domain, rest sourced from reference TRBV7-2 and TRBJ1-5, is GAGVSQSPSNKVTEKGKDVELRCDPISGHTALYWYRQSLGQGLEFLIYFQGNSAPDKSGLPSDRFSAERTGGSVSTLTIQRTQQEDSAVYLCASSLWGAGARQPQHFGDGTRLSIL.

A few counts support this clonotype. The J gene is TRBJ2-1, the V gene TRBV7-2; 14 nucleotides agree with TRBD2. This CDR3 has 16 amino acids. The germline V gene has CDR1 SGHTA and CDR2 FQGNSA. Trimming cost V 2 bases and J 5 bases; bases outside gene matches: 2. The CDR3 loop reads CASSLQGLAGDNEQFF. The CDR3, as DNA: TGTGCCAGCAGCTTACAGGGACTAGCGGGGGACAATGAGCAGTTCTTC.

The rearrangement links TRBV6-6 to TRBJ2-2; D may correspond to TRBD1 or TRBD2 (6 bases each). Germline lookup yields CDR1 MNHNY and CDR2 SVGAGI (reference sequence). Between the trimmed V and J ends, which lost 0 bases and 5 bases, there was a span of 16 bases. The length of the CDR3 is 17 residues. The CDR3 DNA reads TGTGCCAGCAGTTACTCAGGGAGAGGGGGGTGGACCGGGGAGCTGTTTTTT. The encoded protein is CASSYSGRGGWTGELFF.

Many counts were recorded for this clonotype. The chain joins TRBV4-2 to TRBJ1-5; 7 nucleotides match TRBD1. Per the germline V gene, CDR1 is LGHNA and CDR2 is YNFKEQ. The CDR3 is made up of 15 amino acids. With 0 bases clipped from V and 7 bases from J, the junction kept 6 bases outside the gene matches. The DNA for the CDR3 is TGTGCCAGCAGCCAAGAGATCACAGGGGAACAGCCCCAGCATTTT. Its protein is CASSQEITGEQPQHF.

This clonotype was detected only a few times. The chain uses TRBV6-5 and TRBJ1-1; tentatively, D is TRBD1 (6 bases). The CDR3 consists of 17 residues. With 5 bases removed from V and 6 bases from J, the gap between germline ends came to 25 bases. Germline V gene sequence: CDR1 MNHEY, CDR2 SVGAGI. The CDR3 protein is CASSQGQGGYDKSEAFF. As DNA, the CDR3 is TGTGCCAGCAGTCAGGGACAAGGAGGTTACGATAAGTCTGAAGCTTTCTTT.

The sample holds many counts of this clonotype. This chain connects TRBV30 to TRBJ1-2; no clear D. CDR3 size: 13 residues. Germline V gives CDR1 GTSNPN, CDR2 SVGIG (reference sequence). Trimming stripped 0 bases from V and 8 bases from J, with 13 bases between. The CDR3 here is CAWSVRTPGGYTF. The CDR3 DNA sequence: TGTGCCTGGAGTGTACGCACCCCCGGGGGCTACACCTTC. Full variable domain (missing parts from reference TRBV30 and TRBJ1-2): SQTIHQWPATLVQPVGSPLSLECTVEGTSNPNLYWYRQAAGRGLQLLFYSVGIGQISSEVPQNLSASRPQDRQFILSSKKLLLSDSGFYLCAWSVRTPGGYTFGSGTRLTVV.

This clonotype was counted at least ten times. V gene TRBV20-1 combines with J gene TRBJ2-7, with 11 bases that match TRBD1. Trimming took 5 bases from V and 3 from J; bases not matched to a gene: 3. CDR3 length: 13 residues. Germline values: CDR1 DFQATT, CDR2 SNEGSKA (reference sequence). CDR3 sequence reads: CSASGTGGYEQYF. CDR3 coding DNA: TGCAGTGCTTCCGGGACAGGGGGCTACGAGCAGTACTTC.

This sequence joins TRBV28 and TRBJ2-2, with D possibly being TRBD2 (5 bases). The V and J ends lost 3 bases and 5 bases respectively, with 10 bases between them. CDR3 length: 14 amino acids. Per germline, CDR1 MDHEN and CDR2 SYDVKM. The CDR3 sequence is CASSFGVLTGELFF. For the CDR3, the DNA is TGTGCCAGCAGTTTCGGGGTCTTGACCGGGGAGCTGTTTTTT.

Many counts were recorded for this clonotype. J is TRBJ2-1 and V is TRBV20-1; 11 nucleotides match TRBD2. Germline loops: CDR1 DFQATT, CDR2 SNEGSKA (reference sequence). The V segment lost 0 bases and the J segment 8 bases; nucleotides outside the gene matches: 6. This CDR3 has 15 residues. This CDR3 reads CSARENSGGADEQFF. The CDR3 DNA reads as TGCAGTGCTAGAGAAAATAGCGGGGGGGCGGATGAGCAGTTCTTC.

This clonotype was picked up a small number of times. The chain uses TRBV9 and TRBJ2-3, with a weak D call TRBD1 (6 bases). The CDR3 sequence is 15 residues long. Trimming shortened V by 0 bases and J by 3 bases, and 11 bases separated the two germline ends. CDR1 and CDR2 from the germline V gene are SGDLS and YYNGEE. CDR3 coding DNA: TGTGCCAGCAGCGTAGGGCAGGGGCTGACAGATACGCAGTATTTT. Translated, it gives CASSVGQGLTDTQYF.

This clonotype was seen just once. One base away lies a much larger clone, so this may be a sequencing read error. The chain employs TRBV11-2 and TRBJ2-3, with D tentatively TRBD1 or TRBD2 (5 bases each). Germline V lookup: CDR1 SGHAT, CDR2 FQNNGV. This CDR3 has 15 residues. The CDR3 protein is CASSQRGIVPDTQNF. Here the CDR3 DNA reads TGTGCCAGCAGCCAGAGGGGTATCGTCCCAGATACGCAGAATTTT.

The V and J genes are TRBV2 and TRBJ2-6; D is ambiguous. The CDR3 loop spans 15 amino acids. CDR1 is SNHLY, CDR2 FYNNEI, per germline. V lost 3 bases and J 1 base, leaving 7 bases between the germline ends. The CDR3 protein is CASSEGLSGANVLTF. CDR3 nucleotide sequence: TGTGCCAGCAGTGAGGGCTTGTCTGGGGCCAACGTCCTGACTTTC.

The chain is built from TRBV18 and TRBJ2-6; 8 bases are shared with TRBD1. There are 18 residues in the CDR3. Germline CDR1 is KGHSH and CDR2 is LQKENI. V shed 5 bases and J 0 bases; nucleotides not matched to a gene: 9. The CDR3, as DNA: TGTGCCAGCTCAACGACAGGGGCCCATCCCTCTGGGGCCAACGTCCTGACTTTC. Its translation: CASSTTGAHPSGANVLTF. The variable domain in full, with the rest retrieved from reference TRBV18 and TRBJ2-6, is NAGVMQNPRHLVRRRGQEARLRCSPMKGHSHVYWYRQLPEEGLKFMVYLQKENIIDESGMPKERFSAEFPKEGPSILRIQQVVRGDSAAYFCASSTTGAHPSGANVLTFGAGSRLTVL.

This clonotype was observed many times. The chain combines TRBV25-1 with TRBJ2-2; TRBD2 matches 11 bases. The ends lost 4 bases at V and 0 bases at J; junction bases unmatched: 4. From germline, CDR1 is MGHDK and CDR2 SYGVNS. There are 17 residues in the CDR3. As DNA, the CDR3 is TGTGCCAGCAGTGCCCTAGCGGGGGGCGCGAACACCGGGGAGCTGTTTTTT. This sequence encodes CASSALAGGANTGELFF.

This clonotype was seen repeatedly, ten times or more. The V gene is TRBV20-1, the J gene TRBJ2-5; perhaps TRBD2 as D (7 bases). Germline CDR1 and CDR2: DFQATT and SNEGSKA (reference sequence). V was clipped by 0 bases and J by 5 bases, with 16 bases between them. This CDR3 has 15 amino acids. CDR3 residues: CSARDPRGAGETQYF. CDR3 bases: TGCAGTGCTAGAGATCCTCGGGGGGCGGGGGAGACCCAGTACTTC.

This clonotype has only a few counts. This chain links TRBV5-1 with TRBJ1-1; weak D call: TRBD1 (6 bases). V was trimmed by 9 bases and J by 4 bases, leaving 19 bases between them. CDR1 is SGHRS, CDR2 YFSETQ, per germline. CDR3 length: 14 residues. CDR3 amino acids: CATNPGTPGTEAFF. Written as DNA, the CDR3 is TGCGCCACCAATCCGGGGACACCGGGCACTGAAGCTTTCTTT.

This clonotype was observed many times. The chain uses TRBV20-1 and TRBJ1-1; D unresolved. This CDR3 has 13 residues. Trimming stripped 1 base from V and 0 bases from J, with 6 bases between. CDR1 and CDR2 (germline): DFQATT, SNEGSKA (reference sequence). The CDR3 DNA sequence: TGCAGTGCTAGAGTATCCTTGAACACTGAAGCTTTCTTT. The encoded protein is CSARVSLNTEAFF.

V usage is TRBV6-6 and J usage is TRBJ2-3; D is uncertain. The CDR3 is 15 residues long. V was pared by 2 bases and J by 2 bases, with 11 bases between. Germline V gene sequence: CDR1 MNHNY, CDR2 SVGAGI (reference sequence). This CDR3 is CASSYPLSATDTQYF. DNA of the CDR3: TGTGCCAGCAGTTACCCCCTTTCCGCCACAGATACGCAGTATTTT.